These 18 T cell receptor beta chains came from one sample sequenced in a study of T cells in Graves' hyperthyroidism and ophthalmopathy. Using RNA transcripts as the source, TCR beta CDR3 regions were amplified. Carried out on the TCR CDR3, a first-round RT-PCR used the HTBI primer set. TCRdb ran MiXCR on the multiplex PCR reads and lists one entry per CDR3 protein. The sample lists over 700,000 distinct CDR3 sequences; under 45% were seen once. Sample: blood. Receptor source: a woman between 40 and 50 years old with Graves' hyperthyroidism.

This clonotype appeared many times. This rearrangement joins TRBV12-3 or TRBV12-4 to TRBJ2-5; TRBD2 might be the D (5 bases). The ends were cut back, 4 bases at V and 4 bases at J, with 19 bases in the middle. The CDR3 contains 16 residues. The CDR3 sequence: CASSSRTVQGRETQYF. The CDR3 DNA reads TGTGCCAGCAGTTCCCGGACTGTCCAAGGGCGAGAGACCCAGTACTTC.

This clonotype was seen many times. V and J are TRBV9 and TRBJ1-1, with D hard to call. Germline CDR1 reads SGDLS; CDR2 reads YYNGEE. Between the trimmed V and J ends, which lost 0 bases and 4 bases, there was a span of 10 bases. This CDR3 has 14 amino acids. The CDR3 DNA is TGTGCCAGCAGCGTAGTAGCAGAGAGCACTGAAGCTTTCTTT. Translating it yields CASSVVAESTEAFF.

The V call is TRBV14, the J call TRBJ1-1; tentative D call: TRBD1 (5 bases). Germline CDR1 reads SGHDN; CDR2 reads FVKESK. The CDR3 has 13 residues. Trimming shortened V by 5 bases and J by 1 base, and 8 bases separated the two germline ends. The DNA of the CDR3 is TGTGCCAGCAGCAACGGGGGGAACACTGAAGCTTTCTTT. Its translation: CASSNGGNTEAFF.

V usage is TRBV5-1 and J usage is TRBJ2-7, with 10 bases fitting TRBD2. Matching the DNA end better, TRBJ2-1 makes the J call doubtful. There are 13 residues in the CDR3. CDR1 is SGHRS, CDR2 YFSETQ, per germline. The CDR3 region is CASRAGGPSEQFF. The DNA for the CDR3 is TGCGCCAGCCGAGCGGGAGGGCCTTCCGAGCAGTTCTTC.

The CDR3 nucleotides are TGCAGCGTTGACGACGGGGACCAAGAGACCCAGTACTTC. Its translation: CSVDDGDQETQYF. V usage is TRBV29-1 and J usage is TRBJ2-5; tentative D call: TRBD2 (5 bases). Germline CDR1 reads SQVTM; CDR2 reads ANQGSEA. V was clipped by 3 bases and J by 0 bases, with 8 bases between them. This CDR3 region has 13 residues. Filled out from reference TRBV29-1 and TRBJ2-5, the complete variable domain reads SAVISQKPSRDICQRGTSLTIQCQVDSQVTMMFWYRQQPGQSLTLIATANQGSEATYESGFVIDKFPISRPNLTFSTLTVSNMSPEDSSIYLCSVDDGDQETQYFGPGTRLLVL.

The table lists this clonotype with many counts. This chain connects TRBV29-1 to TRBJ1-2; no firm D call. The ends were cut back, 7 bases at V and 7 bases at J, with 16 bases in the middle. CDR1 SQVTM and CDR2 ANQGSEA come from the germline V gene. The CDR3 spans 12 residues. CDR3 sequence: CSALQLAAGYTF. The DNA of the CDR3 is TGCAGCGCTCTCCAGTTGGCCGCTGGCTACACCTTC.

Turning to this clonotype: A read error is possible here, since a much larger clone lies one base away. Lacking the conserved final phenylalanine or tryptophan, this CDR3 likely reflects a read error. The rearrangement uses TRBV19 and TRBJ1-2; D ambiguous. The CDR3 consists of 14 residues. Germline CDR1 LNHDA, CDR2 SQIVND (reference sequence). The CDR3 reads CASSQDEGSYGYTL. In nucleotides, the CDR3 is TGCGCCAGCAGCCAAGATGAGGGTTCCTATGGCTACACCCTC.

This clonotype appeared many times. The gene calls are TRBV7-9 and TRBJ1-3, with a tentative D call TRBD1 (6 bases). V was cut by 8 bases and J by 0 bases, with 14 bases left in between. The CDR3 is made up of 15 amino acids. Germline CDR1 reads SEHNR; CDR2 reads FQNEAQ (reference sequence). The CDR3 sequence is CASHKAGVSGNTIYF. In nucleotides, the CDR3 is TGTGCCAGCCACAAGGCAGGGGTCTCTGGAAACACCATATATTTT. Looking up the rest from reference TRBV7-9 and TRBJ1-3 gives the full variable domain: DTGVSQNPRHKITKRGQNVTFRCDPISEHNRLYWYRQTLGQGPEFLTYFQNEAQLEKSRLLSDRFSAERPKGSFSTLEIQRTEQGDSAMYLCASHKAGVSGNTIYFGEGSWLTVV.

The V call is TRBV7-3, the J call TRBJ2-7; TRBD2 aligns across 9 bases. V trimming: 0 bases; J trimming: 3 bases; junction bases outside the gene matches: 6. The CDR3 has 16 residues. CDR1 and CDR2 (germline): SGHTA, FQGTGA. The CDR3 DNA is TGTGCCAGCAGCTTAACTGGCGGGAGGGCCCTCTACGAGCAGTACTTC. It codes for CASSLTGGRALYEQYF.

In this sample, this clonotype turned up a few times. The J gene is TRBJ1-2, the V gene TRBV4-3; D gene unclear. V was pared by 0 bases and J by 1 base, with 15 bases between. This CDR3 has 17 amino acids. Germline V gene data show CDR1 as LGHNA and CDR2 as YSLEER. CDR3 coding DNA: TGCGCCAGCAGCCAAGATCGTAATTTGGTACTTAACTATGGCTACACCTTC. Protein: CASSQDRNLVLNYGYTF.

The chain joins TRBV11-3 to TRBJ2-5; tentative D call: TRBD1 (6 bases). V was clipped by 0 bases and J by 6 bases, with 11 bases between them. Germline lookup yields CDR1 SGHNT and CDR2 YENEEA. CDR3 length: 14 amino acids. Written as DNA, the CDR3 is TGTGCCAGCAGCTTAGATCCTGGGGGCAAGACCCAGTACTTC. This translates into CASSLDPGGKTQYF.

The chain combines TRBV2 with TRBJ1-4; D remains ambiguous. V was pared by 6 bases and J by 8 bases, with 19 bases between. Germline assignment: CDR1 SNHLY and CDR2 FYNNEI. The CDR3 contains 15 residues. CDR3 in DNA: TGTGCCAGCAGCCCACCGGGTGGAGGTGGGGAAAAACTGTTTTTT. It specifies CASSPPGGGGEKLFF.

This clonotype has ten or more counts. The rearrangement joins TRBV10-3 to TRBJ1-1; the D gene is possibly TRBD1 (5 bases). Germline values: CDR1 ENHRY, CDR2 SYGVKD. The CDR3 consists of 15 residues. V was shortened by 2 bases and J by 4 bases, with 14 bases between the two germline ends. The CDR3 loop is CAISEKGVGVTEAFF. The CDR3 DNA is TGTGCCATCAGTGAGAAAGGGGTTGGAGTCACTGAAGCTTTCTTT.

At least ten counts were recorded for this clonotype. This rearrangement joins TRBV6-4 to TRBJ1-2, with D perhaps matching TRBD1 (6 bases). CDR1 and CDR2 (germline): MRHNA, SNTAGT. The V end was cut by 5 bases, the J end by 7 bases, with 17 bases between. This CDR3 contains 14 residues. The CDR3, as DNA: TGTGCCAGCAGTCCCGGGACGCAACAGGGTGGCTACACCTTC. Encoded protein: CASSPGTQQGGYTF.

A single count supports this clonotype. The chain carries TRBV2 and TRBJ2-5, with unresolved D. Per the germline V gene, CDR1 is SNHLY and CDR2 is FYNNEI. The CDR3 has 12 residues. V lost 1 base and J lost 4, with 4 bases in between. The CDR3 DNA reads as TGTGCCAGCAGTGAAGAGGCAGAGACCCAGTACTTC. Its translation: CASSEEAETQYF.

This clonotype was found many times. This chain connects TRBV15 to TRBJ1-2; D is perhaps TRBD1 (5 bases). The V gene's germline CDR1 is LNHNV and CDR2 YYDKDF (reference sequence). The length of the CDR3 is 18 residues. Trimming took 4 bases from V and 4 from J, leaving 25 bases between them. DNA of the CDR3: TGTGCCACCAGCAACCGAGGGGCGAATTCCCTAGGTGTCTATGGCTACACCTTC. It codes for CATSNRGANSLGVYGYTF.

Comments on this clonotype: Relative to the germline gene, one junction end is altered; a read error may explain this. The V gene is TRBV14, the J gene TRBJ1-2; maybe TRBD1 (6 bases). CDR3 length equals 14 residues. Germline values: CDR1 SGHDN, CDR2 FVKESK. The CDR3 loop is CAGSQVIGTTGYTF. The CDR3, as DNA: TGTGCCGGCAGCCAAGTCATCGGGACAACTGGCTACACCTTC.

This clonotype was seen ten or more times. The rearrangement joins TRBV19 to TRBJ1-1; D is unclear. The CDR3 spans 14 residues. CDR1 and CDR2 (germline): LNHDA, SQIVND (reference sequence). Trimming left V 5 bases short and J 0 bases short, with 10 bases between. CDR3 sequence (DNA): TGTGCCAGTAGTGGCCACCAGATGAACACTGAAGCTTTCTTT. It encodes CASSGHQMNTEAFF. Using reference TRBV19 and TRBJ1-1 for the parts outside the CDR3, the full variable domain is DGGITQSPKYLFRKEGQNVTLSCEQNLNHDAMYWYRQDPGQGLRLIYYSQIVNDFQKGDIAEGYSVSREKKESFPLTVTSAQKNPTAFYLCASSGHQMNTEAFFGQGTRLTVV.